The clone carrying this TCR beta chain was seen more than once but under ten times. Antigen specificity is unknown. The sample is drawn from a study of blood T cells in healthy people across ages. Using a J-beta primer mix together with a sample-barcoded 5' primer, a second PCR was run for roughly 7 to 12 cycles. Sequencing yielded, for each sample, at least 3 million paired-end reads carrying CDR3. Each CDR3 protein is one row after TCRdb ran MiXCR on the 5' RACE reads. The sample has around 1,500,000 distinct CDR3 sequences; approximately 38% are singletons. The CDR3 covers 14 residues. Trimming shortened V by 5 bases and J by 3 bases, and 12 bases separated the two germline ends. From germline, CDR1 is MNHEY and CDR2 SMNVEV (reference sequence). Study-level points and caveats: Estimated diversity, derived from one million T cells, was regarded as an underestimate. Possibly confounding the expanded clonotype changes was the fact that donor CMV status was unknown.

The sequencing input was blood. The chain combines TRBV27 with TRBJ2-3, with D maybe TRBD1 (6 bases). The receptor was isolated from a young woman in good health. The CDR3 reads CASSPRTETDTQYF. CDR3 in DNA: TGTGCCAGCAGTCCTCGGACAGAAACAGATACGCAGTATTTT.